This T cell receptor beta chain stems from a study of T-cell reconstitution after alpha-beta-depleted transplantation in children. Unique molecular identifiers were used to barcode this TCRbeta library. MiXCR, applied by TCRdb to the PCR reads, yields one record per CDR3 protein. The sample holds about 500,000 distinct CDR3 sequences; about 33% are singletons and the top ten take about 2.3%. This CDR3 spans 17 amino acids. The junction had 4 bases not matched to a gene; V was cut back by 0 bases and J by 1 base. Germline CDR1 is MRHNA and CDR2 is SNTAGT. Only a few counts were recorded for this clonotype.

This receptor was identified in a human donor who donated a stem cell graft to a child with aplastic anemia. The rearrangement uses TRBV6-4 and TRBJ2-3, with TRBD2 matching 10 bases. The starting material was PBMCs from the stem cell graft donor, obtained from the stem cell graft. CDR3 DNA: TGTGCCAGCAGTGACTCGAGCACTAGCGGGGGCACAGATACGCAGTATTTT. Its translation is CASSDSSTSGGTDTQYF.